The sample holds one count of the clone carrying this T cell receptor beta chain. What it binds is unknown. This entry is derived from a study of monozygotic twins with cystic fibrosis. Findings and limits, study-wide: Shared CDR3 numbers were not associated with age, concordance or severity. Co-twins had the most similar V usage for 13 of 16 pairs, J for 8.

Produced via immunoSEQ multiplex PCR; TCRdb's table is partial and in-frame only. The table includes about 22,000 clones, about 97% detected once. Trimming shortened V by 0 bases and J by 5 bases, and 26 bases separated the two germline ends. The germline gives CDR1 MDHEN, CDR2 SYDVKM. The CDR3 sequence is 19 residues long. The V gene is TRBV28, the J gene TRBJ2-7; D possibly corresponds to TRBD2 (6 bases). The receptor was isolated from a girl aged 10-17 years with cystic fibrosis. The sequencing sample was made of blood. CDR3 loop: CASSLWDMDLGLRDNEQYF. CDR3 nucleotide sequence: TGTGCCAGCAGTTTATGGGATATGGATCTGGGTCTGCGGGATAACGAGCAGTACTTC.